This T cell receptor (beta chain) was retrieved from a study of prognosis after radiotherapy for stage I lung cancer. There are many counts of this clonotype. Genomic DNA yielded TCR beta CDR3, amplified by two-round multiplex PCR. First-round PCR, the initial amplification, used primers specific to each TRBV and TRBJ gene. In TCRdb, the multiplex PCR reads were re-called with MiXCR into one record per CDR3 protein. Seen here are around 31,000 distinct CDR3 sequences, roughly 52% observed once, and the top ten hold about 15%. The CDR3 extends over 18 amino acids. The trim removed 4 bases at V and 6 bases at J, leaving 15 bases unmatched. Germline loops: CDR1 SGDLS, CDR2 YYNGEE.

This sequence was found in a donor over 45 with non-small cell lung cancer. The specimen was PBMCs, collected before or after stereotactic body radiation therapy (not recorded which). This rearrangement joins TRBV9 to TRBJ2-7, with 14 bases matching TRBD2. CDR3 coding DNA: TGTGCCAGCAGCCCCCGTCCCGGGACTAGCGGGAGAGGTGGCGAGCAGTACTTC. This encodes CASSPRPGTSGRGGEQYF.